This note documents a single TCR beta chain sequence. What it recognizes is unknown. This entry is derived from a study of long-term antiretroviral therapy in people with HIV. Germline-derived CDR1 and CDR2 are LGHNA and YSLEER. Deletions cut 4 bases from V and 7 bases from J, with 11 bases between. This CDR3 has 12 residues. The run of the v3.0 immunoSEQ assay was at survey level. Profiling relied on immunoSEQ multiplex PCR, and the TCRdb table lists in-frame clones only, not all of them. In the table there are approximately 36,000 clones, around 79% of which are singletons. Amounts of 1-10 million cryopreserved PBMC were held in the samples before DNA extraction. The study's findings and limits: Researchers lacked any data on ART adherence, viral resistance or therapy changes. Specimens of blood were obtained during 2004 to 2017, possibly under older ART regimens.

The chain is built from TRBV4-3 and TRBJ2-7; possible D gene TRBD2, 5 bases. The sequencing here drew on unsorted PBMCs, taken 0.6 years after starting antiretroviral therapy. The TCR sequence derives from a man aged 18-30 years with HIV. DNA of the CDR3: TGCGCCAGCAGCCTCGGAGGAGGTGAGCAGTACTTC. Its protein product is CASSLGGGEQYF.